Listed below are T cell receptor beta chains from one sample, sequenced in a study of T cell responses to AZD1222 COVID-19 vaccine. Method: immunoSEQ multiplex PCR; TCRdb's copy keeps in-frame clones and lacks some. Here the sample spans 95,000 to 130,000 clones, approximately 83% being singletons. The sequencing here drew on peripheral blood, taken on day 0 of MenACWY control vaccination. The origin of the receptors is an adult in good health. Both conserved end residues are part of each CDR3. Fields, in order: D gene, V gene, CDR3 length, CDR3 protein. A D gene is named only where the DNA matches it firmly.

>NA|TRBV3-1/TRBV3-2|14
CASSQGRLNYGYTF
>TRBD1|TRBV3-1/TRBV3-2|14
CASSRDRGTYGYTF
>TRBD1|TRBV18|16
CASSPPRGTANEKLFF
>NA|TRBV13|15
CASSFGVASGNTIYF
>NA|TRBV28|19
CASSPVRGGSAATNEKLFF
>TRBD1|TRBV7-9|14
CASAPDRGAYGYTF
>TRBD1|TRBV7-9|15
CASSPWTGGLDTQYF
>NA|TRBV2|13
CASSDPPGETQYF
>NA|TRBV19|13
CASSRDMSYEQYF
>TRBD2|TRBV9|15
CASSVVSGGYNEQFF
>NA|TRBV4-1|14
CASSPRGGLDTQYF
>NA|TRBV2|14
CASSASAGTDTQYF
>TRBD1|TRBV7-8|15
CASSSRWTGDYGYTF
>NA|TRBV18|15
CASSQQVPSGNTIYF